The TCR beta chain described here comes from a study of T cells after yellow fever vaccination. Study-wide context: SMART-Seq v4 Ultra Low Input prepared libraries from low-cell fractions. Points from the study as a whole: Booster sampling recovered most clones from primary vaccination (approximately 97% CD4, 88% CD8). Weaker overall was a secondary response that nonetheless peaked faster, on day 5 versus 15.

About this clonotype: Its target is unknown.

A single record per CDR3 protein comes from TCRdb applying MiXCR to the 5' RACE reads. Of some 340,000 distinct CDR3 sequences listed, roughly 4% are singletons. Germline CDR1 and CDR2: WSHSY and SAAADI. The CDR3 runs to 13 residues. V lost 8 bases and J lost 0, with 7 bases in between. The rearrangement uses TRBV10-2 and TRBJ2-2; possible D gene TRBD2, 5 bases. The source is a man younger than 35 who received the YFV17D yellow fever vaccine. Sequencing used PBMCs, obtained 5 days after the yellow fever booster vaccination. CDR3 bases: TGCGCCAGCGAGACTACGAACACCGGGGAGCTGTTTTTT. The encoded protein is CASETTNTGELFF.